Listed here are 5 T cell receptor beta chains from one sample, sequenced in a study of CXCR3-negative and CXCR3-positive naive CD8 T cells. It was by 5' RACE with UMI labels that the TRB cDNA libraries were prepared. TCRdb reprocessed the 5' RACE reads and reports one entry per CDR3 protein, with no DNA. Reported are 75,000 or so distinct CDR3 sequences; the ten largest clones contain about 1.6%. The sequencing input was naive CXCR3- CD8+ T cells from blood. This sample's subset: CD45RO-CCR7+CD27+CD95- naive CD8+ T cells lacking CXCR3 (TNR3-). These receptors all stem from a human donor in good health. Some clones in this sample may be carry-over from other donors' samples.

The rearrangement links TRBV20-1 to TRBJ2-7; as DNA is missing, the TRBD1 call by TCRdb cannot be tested. Looked up from germline, CDR1 is DFQATT and CDR2 is SNEGSKA (reference sequence). The CDR3 is 14 amino acids. The CDR3 protein is CSARGGTGGYEQYF.

This chain uses TRBV28 with TRBJ2-1; TCRdb's D call of TRBD1 is untestable without DNA. CDR1 and CDR2 from the germline V gene are MDHEN and SYDVKM. The CDR3 runs to 14 residues. The CDR3 reads CASSLRGGGVEQFF.

This clonotype registers medium-sized by frequency. This chain joins TRBV7-3 and TRBJ2-1; no DNA is available, so the TRBD2 call from TCRdb remains unchecked. Germline lookup yields CDR1 SGHTA and CDR2 FQGTGA. The CDR3 spans 13 residues. CDR3 amino acids: CASSLGLAREQFF.

This chain's CDR3 is CSVGGNDGYTF. V is TRBV29-1 and J is TRBJ1-2; the TCRdb D gene call, TRBD1, has no DNA to confirm it. Germline V gives CDR1 SQVTM, CDR2 ANQGSEA. The CDR3 has 11 residues.

The CDR3 sequence is CSVETASSYEQYF. The chain has TRBV29-1 and TRBJ2-7. The CDR3 is made up of 13 amino acids. Germline V CDR1 and CDR2: SQVTM, ANQGSEA.